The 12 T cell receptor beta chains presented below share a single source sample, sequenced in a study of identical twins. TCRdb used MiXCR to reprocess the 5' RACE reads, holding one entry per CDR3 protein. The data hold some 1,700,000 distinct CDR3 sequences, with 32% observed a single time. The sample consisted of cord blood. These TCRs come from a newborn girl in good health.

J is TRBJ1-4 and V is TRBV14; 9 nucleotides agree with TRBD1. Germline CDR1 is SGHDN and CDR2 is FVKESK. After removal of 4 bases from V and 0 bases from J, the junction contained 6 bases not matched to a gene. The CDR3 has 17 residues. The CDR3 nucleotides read TGTGCCAGCAGCCGCGGACAGGGGCTCACAACTAATGAAAAACTGTTTTTT. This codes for CASSRGQGLTTNEKLFF.

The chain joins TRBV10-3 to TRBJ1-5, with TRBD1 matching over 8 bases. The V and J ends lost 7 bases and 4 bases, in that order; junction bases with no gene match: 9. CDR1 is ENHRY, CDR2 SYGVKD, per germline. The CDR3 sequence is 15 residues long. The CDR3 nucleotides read TGTGCCATCATAGCCACAGGGGGGCGGAATCAGCCCCAGCATTTT. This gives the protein CAIIATGGRNQPQHF.

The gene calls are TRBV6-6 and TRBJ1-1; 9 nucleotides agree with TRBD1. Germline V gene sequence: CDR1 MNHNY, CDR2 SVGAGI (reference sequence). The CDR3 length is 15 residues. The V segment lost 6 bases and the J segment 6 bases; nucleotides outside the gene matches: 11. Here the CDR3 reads CASRRIQGALAEAFF. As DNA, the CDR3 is TGTGCCAGCAGACGCATACAGGGGGCGTTGGCTGAAGCTTTCTTT.

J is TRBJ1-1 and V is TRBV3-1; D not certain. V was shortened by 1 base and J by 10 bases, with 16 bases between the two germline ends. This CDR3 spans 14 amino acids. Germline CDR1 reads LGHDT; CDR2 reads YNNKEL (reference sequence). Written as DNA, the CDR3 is TGTGCCAGCAGCCAAGCCCACGCGACTCCCGGAGCTTTCTTT. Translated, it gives CASSQAHATPGAFF.

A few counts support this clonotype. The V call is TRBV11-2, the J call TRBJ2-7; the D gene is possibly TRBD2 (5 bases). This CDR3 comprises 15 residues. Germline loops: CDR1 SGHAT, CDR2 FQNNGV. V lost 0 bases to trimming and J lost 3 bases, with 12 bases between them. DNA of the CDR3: TGTGCCAGCAGCTTAGATTATGCGACTAACTACGAGCAGTACTTC. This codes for CASSLDYATNYEQYF.

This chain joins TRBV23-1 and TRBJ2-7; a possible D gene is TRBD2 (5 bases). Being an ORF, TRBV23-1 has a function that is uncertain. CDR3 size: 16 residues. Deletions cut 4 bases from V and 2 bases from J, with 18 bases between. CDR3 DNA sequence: TGCGCCAGCAGTCTAATCGGGATCCGGAAGACCTACGAGCAGTACTTC. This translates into CASSLIGIRKTYEQYF.

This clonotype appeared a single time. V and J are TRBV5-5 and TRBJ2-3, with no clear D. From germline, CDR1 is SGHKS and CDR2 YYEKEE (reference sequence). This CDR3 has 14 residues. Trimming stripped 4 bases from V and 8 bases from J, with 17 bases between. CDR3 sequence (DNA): TGTGCCAGCAGCCCCCGAATTAGGCCAGGTACGCAGTATTTT. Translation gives CASSPRIRPGTQYF.

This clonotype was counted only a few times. The CDR3 loop reads CASSPPLAGEKTQYF. As DNA, the CDR3 is TGTGCCAGCTCACCACCACTAGCGGGAGAGAAGACCCAGTACTTC. The V call is TRBV18, the J call TRBJ2-7; 11 nucleotides agree with TRBD2. The DNA end lines up better with TRBJ2-5; the J call may be wrong. The CDR3 sequence is 15 residues long. Germline CDR1 and CDR2: KGHSH and LQKENI.

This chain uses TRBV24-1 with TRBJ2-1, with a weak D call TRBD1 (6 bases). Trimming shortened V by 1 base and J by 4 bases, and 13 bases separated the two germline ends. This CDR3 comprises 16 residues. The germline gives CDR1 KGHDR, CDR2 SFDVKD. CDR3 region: CATSDFAGDPYNEQFF. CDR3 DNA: TGTGCCACCAGTGATTTTGCAGGGGACCCATACAATGAGCAGTTCTTC.

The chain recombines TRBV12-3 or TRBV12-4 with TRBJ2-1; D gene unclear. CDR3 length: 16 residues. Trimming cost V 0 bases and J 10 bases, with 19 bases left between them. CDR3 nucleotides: TGTGCCAGCAGTTTAGCGGGAACAGCTCCCCACTACGAGCAGTTCTTC. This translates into CASSLAGTAPHYEQFF.

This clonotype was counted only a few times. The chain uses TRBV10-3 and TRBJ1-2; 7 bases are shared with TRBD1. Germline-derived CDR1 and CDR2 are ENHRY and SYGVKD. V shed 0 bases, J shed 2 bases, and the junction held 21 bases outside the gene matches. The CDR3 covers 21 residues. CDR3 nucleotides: TGTGCCATCAGTGAGTCGAGGACAGGCCCTGAGGGCTCTGTTGGCAACTATGGCTACACCTTC. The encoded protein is CAISESRTGPEGSVGNYGYTF.

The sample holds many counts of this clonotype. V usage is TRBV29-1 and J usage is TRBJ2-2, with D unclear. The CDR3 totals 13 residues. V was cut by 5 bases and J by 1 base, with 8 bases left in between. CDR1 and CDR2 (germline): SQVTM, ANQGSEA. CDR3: CSVLGGNTGELFF. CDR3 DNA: TGCAGCGTTTTGGGCGGGAACACCGGGGAGCTGTTTTTT.